Following are 32 T cell receptor beta chains from one sample sequenced in a study of cytomegalovirus exposure and HLA in healthy donors. The primer mix had 60 Vbeta and 13 Jbeta primers. Only in-frame clones appear in the TCRdb table, and some are missing; sequencing was by immunoSEQ multiplex PCR. The sample shows 110,000 to 150,000 clones, 70% of them seen only once. Sequencing was carried out using PBMCs. The receptors were gathered from a woman aged 60-75 years in good health and CMV-seropositive.

The genes are TRBV28 and TRBJ1-4; 8 nucleotides agree with TRBD1. Looked up from germline, CDR1 is MDHEN and CDR2 is SYDVKM. The trim removed 4 bases at V and 8 bases at J, leaving 12 bases unmatched. The CDR3 consists of 16 residues. CDR3 nucleotides: TGTGCCAGCAGTTACCTACAGGGGGGGAACGGAGAAAAACTGTTTTTT. Protein: CASSYLQGGNGEKLFF.

V is TRBV7-2 and J is TRBJ1-2, with TRBD1 as a possible D gene (6 bases). V shed 8 bases and J shed 5 bases, with 15 bases lying between them. In germline, CDR1 is SGHTA, CDR2 FQGNSA. This CDR3 contains 13 residues. CDR3 sequence reads: CASLPGGLYGYTF. In DNA, the CDR3 is TGTGCCAGCCTCCCGGGGGGCCTATATGGCTACACCTTC.

This clone was counted only a few times. The V gene is TRBV28, the J gene TRBJ2-7; 11 bases fit TRBD1. The germline CDR1 and CDR2 sequences are MDHEN and SYDVKM. This CDR3 contains 14 residues. V was pared by 5 bases and J by 7 bases, with 7 bases of the junction left unmatched. The CDR3 DNA follows: TGTGCCAGCAGTGGCCGGGACAGGGGGTTAGAGCAGTACTTC. Its protein is CASSGRDRGLEQYF.

This clone was seen a handful of times. The chain has TRBV27 and TRBJ1-5, with 7 nucleotides matching TRBD1. V shed 10 bases and J 1 base; nucleotides not matched to a gene: 7. CDR1 MNHEY and CDR2 SMNVEV come from the germline V gene (reference sequence). This CDR3 contains 14 residues. CDR3 DNA: TGTGCCACCCAACCACAGGGGAGCAATCAGCCCCAGCATTTT. Its translation: CATQPQGSNQPQHF.

The chain carries TRBV5-1 and TRBJ2-7, with a weak D call TRBD2 (5 bases). CDR3 length: 14 amino acids. Looked up from germline, CDR1 is SGHRS and CDR2 is YFSETQ. V was trimmed by 4 bases and J by 4 bases, leaving 15 bases between them. The CDR3 DNA sequence: TGCGCCAGCAGCCCTAACGGGGTTGGGTACGAGCAGTACTTC. It encodes CASSPNGVGYEQYF.

The chain has TRBV9 and TRBJ1-2; D perhaps matches TRBD1 (5 bases). Germline-derived CDR1 and CDR2 are SGDLS and YYNGEE. The CDR3 covers 13 residues. Trimming pared 3 bases from V and 4 bases from J, leaving 10 bases between. The CDR3 sequence: CASSAGHVYGYTF. The DNA of the CDR3 is TGTGCCAGCAGCGCCGGACATGTCTATGGCTACACCTTC.

This clone was counted a few times. J is TRBJ1-1 and V is TRBV7-3, with 8 bases aligning to TRBD1. The CDR3 sequence is 16 residues long. Trimming cost V 4 bases and J 5 bases; bases outside gene matches: 12. CDR1 and CDR2 (germline): SGHTA, FQGTGA. The CDR3 protein is CASSSRTGQVETEAFF. The CDR3 region has the DNA TGTGCCAGCAGCTCTCGGACAGGGCAGGTAGAAACTGAAGCTTTCTTT.

The chain is built from TRBV6-5 and TRBJ1-1; D is undetermined. The CDR3 extends over 14 amino acids. Germline V gives CDR1 MNHEY, CDR2 SVGAGI. Trimming removed 5 bases from V and 0 bases from J, with 10 bases in between. The CDR3 sequence: CASSPLEMNTEAFF. The CDR3 DNA reads TGTGCCAGCAGTCCCCTAGAAATGAACACTGAAGCTTTCTTT.

This rearrangement joins TRBV19 to TRBJ2-1; 7 bases align to TRBD2. From germline, CDR1 is LNHDA and CDR2 SQIVND (reference sequence). CDR3 length: 15 residues. With 5 bases clipped from V and 4 bases from J, the junction kept 8 bases outside the gene matches. The CDR3 DNA reads as TGTGCCAGTAGTCCGGGCGGGAGCCGGTACAATGAGCAGTTCTTC. It codes for CASSPGGSRYNEQFF.

J is TRBJ2-3 and V is TRBV5-1; D remains ambiguous. The CDR3 spans 14 residues. Trimming took off 0 bases at V and 5 bases at J, with 10 bases between the two ends. Germline-derived CDR1 and CDR2 are SGHRS and YFSETQ. The CDR3 DNA sequence: TGCGCCAGCAGCTTGGTGCTTGACTTAGATACGCAGTATTTT. Its protein is CASSLVLDLDTQYF. Combining the CDR3 with reference TRBV5-1 and TRBJ2-3 gives the whole variable domain KAGVTQTPRYLIKTRGQQVTLSCSPISGHRSVSWYQQTPGQGLQFLFEYFSETQRNKGNFPGRFSGRQFSNSRSEMNVSTLELGDSALYLCASSLVLDLDTQYFGPGTRLTVL.

This clone was seen more than once but under ten times. The rearrangement links TRBV5-1 to TRBJ2-3; 7 bases line up with TRBD2. This CDR3 region has 16 residues. Germline values: CDR1 SGHRS, CDR2 YFSETQ. The V and J ends lost 0 bases and 2 bases, in that order; junction bases with no gene match: 6. The CDR3 loop is CASSLAPSGFTDTQYF. The CDR3 DNA is TGCGCCAGCAGCTTGGCCCCTAGCGGTTTCACAGATACGCAGTATTTT.

The chain recombines TRBV7-9 with TRBJ2-7; tentatively, D is TRBD2 (6 bases). The CDR3 is 16 residues long. CDR1 is SEHNR, CDR2 FQNEAQ, per germline (reference sequence). The V and J ends lost 0 bases and 5 bases respectively, with 17 bases between them. The CDR3 protein is CASSLARETSRHEQYF. The CDR3 nucleotides read TGTGCCAGCAGCTTAGCGAGGGAGACTAGTCGCCACGAGCAGTACTTC.

This chain connects TRBV13 to TRBJ2-1; 12 bases map to TRBD2. Germline V gives CDR1 PRHDT, CDR2 FYEKMQ (reference sequence). Losses at the gene ends were 5 bases for V and 5 bases for J; bases not matched to a gene: 7. CDR3 length: 16 amino acids. CDR3 sequence reads: CASSPPGLAGHNEQFF. For the CDR3, the DNA is TGTGCCAGCAGCCCTCCGGGACTAGCGGGCCACAATGAGCAGTTCTTC.

In this sample, this clone turned up a few times. This rearrangement joins TRBV6-1 to TRBJ1-4; TRBD1 aligns across 9 bases. Germline assignment: CDR1 MNHNS and CDR2 SASEGT. V lost 3 bases, J lost 7 bases, and 6 bases stayed unmatched. The CDR3 sequence is 15 residues long. CDR3 sequence (DNA): TGTGCCAGCAGTGAGGCGACAGGGGGGAGTGAAAAACTGTTTTTT. This translates into CASSEATGGSEKLFF.

The chain couples TRBV5-3 to TRBJ2-3; 13 bases match TRBD2. TRBV5-3 is flagged as an ORF with uncertain function. The J segment lost 6 bases and the V segment lost 4 bases, leaving 17 bases of the junction unmatched. The length of the CDR3 is 19 residues. In DNA, the CDR3 is TGTGCCAGAAGCAAACGGACTAGCGGGAGTCTCTGGCAAGTGGATACGCAGTATTTT. Translated, it gives CARSKRTSGSLWQVDTQYF.

The rearrangement links TRBV10-3 to TRBJ2-2; 15 positions agree with TRBD2. CDR1 is ENHRY, CDR2 SYGVKD, per germline. V shed 8 bases and J 0 bases; nucleotides not matched to a gene: 4. The CDR3 spans 17 residues. The CDR3 here is CAIARTSGRANTGELFF. CDR3 in DNA: TGTGCCATCGCCAGGACTAGCGGGAGGGCGAACACCGGGGAGCTGTTTTTT.

This clone was detected once. The genes are TRBV9 and TRBJ1-3, with D unresolved. Trimming stripped 0 bases from V and 0 bases from J, with 10 bases between. Germline V gives CDR1 SGDLS, CDR2 YYNGEE. The CDR3 loop spans 16 amino acids. CDR3 sequence reads: CASSVEQAYSGNTIYF. CDR3 coding DNA: TGTGCCAGCAGCGTAGAGCAGGCCTACTCTGGAAACACCATATATTTT.

V usage is TRBV28 and J usage is TRBJ2-2; D is possibly TRBD2 (6 bases). Trimming took 5 bases from V and 7 from J, leaving 17 bases between them. Germline loops: CDR1 MDHEN, CDR2 SYDVKM. The CDR3 runs 15 residues. The CDR3 sequence is CASSLQEWGLGELFF. The CDR3 DNA reads TGTGCCAGCAGTCTTCAGGAATGGGGACTCGGGGAGCTGTTTTTT.

This chain connects TRBV7-9 to TRBJ1-4; D is unclear. V dropped 6 bases and J dropped 0 bases, with 5 bases sitting between them. This CDR3 is 13 amino acids long. Per the germline V gene, CDR1 is SEHNR and CDR2 is FQNEAQ (reference sequence). The chain's CDR3 is CASSPTTNEKLFF. The CDR3 nucleotides read TGTGCCAGCAGTCCAACAACTAATGAAAAACTGTTTTTT.

The V gene is TRBV4-2, the J gene TRBJ1-2, with a possible D match to TRBD1 (5 bases). V lost 0 bases to trimming and J lost 5 bases, with 10 bases between them. In germline, CDR1 is LGHNA, CDR2 YNFKEQ. The CDR3 contains 14 residues. CDR3 in amino acids: CASSQDKGPYGYTF. The DNA for the CDR3 is TGTGCCAGCAGCCAAGACAAGGGGCCATATGGCTACACCTTC.

The chain links TRBV6-6 to TRBJ2-5; 11 nucleotides match TRBD1. The CDR3 is 12 amino acids. Per the germline V gene, CDR1 is MNHNY and CDR2 is SVGAGI (reference sequence). The trim removed 8 bases at V and 4 bases at J, leaving 0 bases unmatched. For the CDR3, the DNA is TGTGCCAGCGGGACAGGGGGAGAGACCCAGTACTTC. Translating gives CASGTGGETQYF.

The V gene is TRBV19, the J gene TRBJ1-2, with TRBD1 matching over 8 bases. Germline loops: CDR1 LNHDA, CDR2 SQIVND (reference sequence). V trimming: 4 bases; J trimming: 4 bases; junction bases outside the gene matches: 5. CDR3 length: 14 amino acids. CDR3: CASSTGTGVYGYTF. DNA of the CDR3: TGTGCCAGTAGTACCGGGACAGGAGTCTATGGCTACACCTTC.

The chain combines TRBV10-3 with TRBJ1-4; D is perhaps TRBD1 (5 bases). V lost 3 bases and J 7 bases, leaving 21 bases between the germline ends. CDR1 and CDR2 (germline): ENHRY, SYGVKD. The CDR3 covers 17 residues. The CDR3 DNA reads TGTGCCATCAGTGACCCGAGGTTGGGGGAGGCAGGTGAAAAACTGTTTTTT. Translation gives CAISDPRLGEAGEKLFF.

Only a few counts were recorded for this clone. The chain links TRBV28 to TRBJ1-2; 8 nucleotides line up with TRBD1. Germline V lookup: CDR1 MDHEN, CDR2 SYDVKM. The length of the CDR3 is 14 residues. Trimming removed 6 bases from V and 4 bases from J; junction bases left unmatched: 7. Here the CDR3 reads CASRIQGEGYGYTF. For the CDR3, the DNA is TGTGCCAGCAGGATACAGGGGGAAGGCTATGGCTACACCTTC.

V gene TRBV5-4 combines with J gene TRBJ2-3; TRBD2 matches 10 bases. From germline, CDR1 is SGHNT and CDR2 YYREEE (reference sequence). This CDR3 is 15 amino acids long. V shed 1 base, J shed 4 bases, and the junction held 3 bases outside the gene matches. The CDR3 region has the DNA TGTGCCAGCAGCTTGACTAGCGGGATCCCAGATACGCAGTATTTT. It encodes CASSLTSGIPDTQYF.

The J gene is TRBJ1-2, the V gene TRBV2; 8 bases map to TRBD1. Trimming took 4 bases from V and 7 from J; bases not matched to a gene: 2. Germline V gene lookup returns CDR1 SNHLY and CDR2 FYNNEI. This CDR3 has 12 amino acids. The CDR3 spells CASSGQGSGYTF. CDR3 in DNA: TGTGCCAGCAGTGGACAGGGGAGTGGCTACACCTTC. Full variable domain (remainder filled in from reference TRBV2 and TRBJ1-2): EPEVTQTPSHQVTQMGQEVILRCVPISNHLYFYWYRQILGQKVEFLVSFYNNEISEKSEIFDDQFSVERPDGSNFTLKIRSTKLEDSAMYFCASSGQGSGYTFGSGTRLTVV.

There are a few counts of this clone. V gene TRBV7-9 combines with J gene TRBJ1-2; D call uncertain. The CDR3 contains 12 residues. The V and J ends lost 5 bases and 0 bases respectively, with 4 bases between them. Germline assignment: CDR1 SEHNR and CDR2 FQNEAQ (reference sequence). The CDR3 DNA reads TGTGCCAGCAGCCCCACTAACTATGGCTACACCTTC. Its translation: CASSPTNYGYTF.

The J gene is TRBJ2-7, the V gene TRBV2; a possible D gene is TRBD1 (5 bases). The V and J ends lost 3 bases and 7 bases respectively, with 16 bases between them. CDR1 is SNHLY, CDR2 FYNNEI, per germline. CDR3 length equals 14 residues. The CDR3 nucleotides read TGTGCCAGCAGTGACGCAGGGTGGTCAGTGGAGCAGTACTTC. Translating it yields CASSDAGWSVEQYF.

V and J are TRBV21-1 and TRBJ1-1; the tabulated D call, TRBD1, remains unverified against the DNA. TRBV21-1 is termed a pseudogene. The CDR3 contains 17 residues. The CDR3 is CASSSKGTGTVNTEAFF. Here the CDR3 DNA reads TGTGCCAGCAGCTCCAAGGGGACAGGAACGGTGAACACTGAAGCTTTCTTT.

The chain employs TRBV19 and TRBJ2-7; D may be TRBD2 (6 bases). Trimming left V 7 bases short and J 1 base short, with 14 bases between. CDR3 length: 14 amino acids. CDR1 is LNHDA and CDR2 is SQIVND in the germline V gene (reference sequence). The CDR3 spells CASKPGADSYEQYF. In DNA, the CDR3 is TGTGCCAGTAAACCGGGAGCAGATTCCTACGAGCAGTACTTC.

This CDR3 is CASATSGRVDTQYF. The CDR3 DNA sequence: TGCGCCAGCGCTACTAGCGGGAGGGTCGATACGCAGTATTTT. The chain employs TRBV5-1 and TRBJ2-3; 13 bases are a match to TRBD2. The trim removed 7 bases at V and 6 bases at J, leaving 5 bases unmatched. The CDR3 runs 14 residues. Germline values: CDR1 SGHRS, CDR2 YFSETQ.

The V call is TRBV9, the J call TRBJ2-7, with 13 bases lining up with TRBD2. After removal of 3 bases from V and 3 bases from J, the junction contained 3 bases not matched to a gene. The CDR3 sequence is 15 residues long. CDR1 is SGDLS, CDR2 YYNGEE, per germline. CDR3 region: CASSGGTSGIYEQYF. Here the CDR3 DNA reads TGTGCCAGCAGCGGGGGGACTAGCGGGATCTACGAGCAGTACTTC.